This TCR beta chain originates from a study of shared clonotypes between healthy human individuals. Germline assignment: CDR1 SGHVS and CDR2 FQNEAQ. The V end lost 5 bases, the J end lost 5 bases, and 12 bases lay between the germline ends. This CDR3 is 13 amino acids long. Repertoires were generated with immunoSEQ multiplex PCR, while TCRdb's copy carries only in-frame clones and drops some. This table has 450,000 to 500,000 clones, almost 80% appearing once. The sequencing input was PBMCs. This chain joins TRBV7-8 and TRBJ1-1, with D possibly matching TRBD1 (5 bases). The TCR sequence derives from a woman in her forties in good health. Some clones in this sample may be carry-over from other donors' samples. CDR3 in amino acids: CASSVQEVTEAFF. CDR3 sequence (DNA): TGTGCCAGCAGCGTACAGGAGGTGACTGAAGCTTTCTTT.